These T cell receptor beta chains were read from a single sample in a study of shared clonotypes between healthy human individuals. Libraries were prepared by immunoSEQ multiplex PCR; TCRdb keeps only in-frame clonotypes and omits some of them. This table has over a million clones, about 98.5% appearing once. Material for sequencing was naive CD4+ T cells sorted from blood. The receptors here all came from a man aged 30 to 39 in good health. CDR3s include the opening cysteine and the closing phenylalanine or tryptophan. D genes are given only for firm matches. Size tells how often a clone was seen (once, few, many) or the class of an expanded clone, and some rows leave it out.

j_gene,abundance,v_gene,d_gene,CDR3nt,CDR3aa
TRBJ1-1,-,TRBV5-4,-,TGTGCCAGCAGCACGGGAGCCCCGGCGATGAACACTGAAGCTTTCTTT,CASSTGAPAMNTEAFF
TRBJ2-7,-,TRBV7-8,-,TGTGCCAGCAGCTGGGGGGGCATCGGTCCCTACGAGCAGTACTTC,CASSWGGIGPYEQYF
TRBJ2-5,-,TRBV7-6,-,TGTGCCAGCAGCTCAAACTACCAAGAGACCCAGTACTTC,CASSSNYQETQYF
TRBJ2-7,-,TRBV6-6,-,TGTGCCAGCAGTCAACTAGCCTGGGAGCAGTACTTC,CASSQLAWEQYF
TRBJ2-7,-,TRBV6-5,-,TGTGCCAGCAGCAAAACAGGATCTGAGGCCTACGAGCAGTACTTC,CASSKTGSEAYEQYF
TRBJ2-3,-,TRBV7-9,TRBD1,TGTGCCAGCAGCGTACTCCGGACAGGGGGTGTCCCCAACACAGATACGCAGTATTTT,CASSVLRTGGVPNTDTQYF
TRBJ2-7,-,TRBV28,TRBD2,TGTGCCAGCAAAAGCGGGGCCGAGTCCTACGAGCAGTACTTC,CASKSGAESYEQYF
TRBJ2-7,-,TRBV7-2,-,TGTGCCAGCAGTCAGGGTATAGGCTACGAGCAGTACTTC,CASSQGIGYEQYF
TRBJ2-3,-,TRBV11-2,TRBD1,TGTGCCAGCAGCAAAGGACAGGGTGCAGATACGCAGTATTTT,CASSKGQGADTQYF
TRBJ2-2,once,TRBV12-5,-,TGTGTCCCCATCCCCTTATCCGGGGAGCTGTTTTTT,CVPIPLSGELFF
TRBJ1-2,-,TRBV28,-,TGTGCCAGCAGTTTGGGTCGGTCTAACTATGGCTACACCTTC,CASSLGRSNYGYTF
TRBJ2-6,-,TRBV14,-,TGTGCCAGCAGCCCATGGGGCACCTCTGGGGCCAACGTCCTGACTTTC,CASSPWGTSGANVLTF
TRBJ2-1,-,TRBV11-2,-,TGTGCCAGCAGCTTAGTGCGGCTAGCCTCCAATGAGCAGTTCTTC,CASSLVRLASNEQFF
TRBJ2-5,-,TRBV19,TRBD2,TGTGCCAGTAGTGAACTAGCGGGAGGGCCTTTCGGAGAGACCCAGTACTTC,CASSELAGGPFGETQYF
TRBJ1-1,-,TRBV7-9,-,TGTGCCAGCAGCTCACCGGGACACCGGAACACTGAAGCTTTCTTT,CASSSPGHRNTEAFF
TRBJ2-1,-,TRBV19,TRBD1,TGTGCCAGTAGTATCGAGGACAGGGGACATGAGCAGTTCTTC,CASSIEDRGHEQFF
TRBJ2-1,-,TRBV2,TRBD2,TGTGCCAGCAGTGGAGGACTAGCGGGCTACAATGAGCAGTTCTTC,CASSGGLAGYNEQFF
TRBJ2-1,-,TRBV5-1,TRBD1,TGCGCCAGCAGCGATCCGCAGGGGGTCTTTTTCAATGAGCAGTTCTTC,CASSDPQGVFFNEQFF
TRBJ2-3,-,TRBV5-1,-,TGCGCCAGCAGCTTGGATCTCAGGGCAGCAGATACGCAGTATTTT,CASSLDLRAADTQYF
TRBJ2-3,-,TRBV30,TRBD1,TGTGCCTCCAACCGGGACAGAACAGATACGCAGTATTTT,CASNRDRTDTQYF
TRBJ2-1,-,TRBV18,-,TGTGCCAGCTCACGGGAGAGCTCCTACAATGAGCAGTTCTTC,CASSRESSYNEQFF
TRBJ2-7,-,TRBV6-6,-,TGTGCCAGCAGTTACATCCAGGGAACCTACGAGCAGTACTTC,CASSYIQGTYEQYF
TRBJ2-3,-,TRBV11-3,TRBD2,TGTGCCAGCAGCCCCTTGGGGGGGAAGGATACGCAGTATTTT,CASSPLGGKDTQYF
TRBJ2-5,-,TRBV5-1,TRBD2,TGCGCCAGCAGGGGACTACTAGCGGGAGGTTCTGTGGGAGAGACCCAGTACTTC,CASRGLLAGGSVGETQYF
TRBJ2-4,-,TRBV7-9,TRBD2,TGTGCCAGCAGCTCGGGACTAGGTGACATTCAGTACTTC,CASSSGLGDIQYF
TRBJ1-1,-,TRBV11-2,-,TGTGCCAGCAGATACGACATGTTGGGGTTGCTGACTGAAGCTTTCTTT,CASRYDMLGLLTEAFF
TRBJ2-5,-,TRBV12-5,TRBD2,TGTGCTAGTGGTAAGGGACTAGCGGGAGAGACCCAGTACTTC,CASGKGLAGETQYF
TRBJ2-2,-,TRBV9,-,TGTGCCAGCAGCGTAGGTCAGAGTAGCACCGGGGAGCTGTTTTTT,CASSVGQSSTGELFF
TRBJ2-1,-,TRBV10-2,-,TGCGCCACCCAGTACCCATCGAGCTCCTACAATGAGCAGTTCTTC,CATQYPSSSYNEQFF
TRBJ2-1,-,TRBV10-3,-,TGTGCCATCAGTGGAGGGACGGGTTCCTACAATGAGCAGTTCTTC,CAISGGTGSYNEQFF